The 9 T cell receptor beta chains below come from one sample, sequenced in a study of identical twins. TCRdb ran MiXCR on the 5' RACE reads and lists one entry per CDR3 protein. The table has some 790,000 distinct CDR3 sequences, approximately 18% seen once. The same data also went into a second study, on T cells expressing NK-cell markers.

Sequences were obtained from PBMCs. The receptors shown here come from a woman under 30 in good health.

The V gene is TRBV6-2 or TRBV6-3, the J gene TRBJ2-2, with 12 bases lining up with TRBD2. Germline trimming cut 0 bases from V and 4 bases from J; bases unmatched to any gene: 9. This CDR3 has 19 amino acids. Germline CDR1 reads MNHEY; CDR2 reads SVGEGT. Here the CDR3 reads CASSYSTSGGPHGTGELFF. DNA of the CDR3: TGTGCCAGCAGTTACTCAACTAGCGGGGGGCCCCACGGCACCGGGGAGCTGTTTTTT.

This clonotype occurred a few times. This rearrangement joins TRBV30 to TRBJ2-7; no reliable D call. In germline, CDR1 is GTSNPN, CDR2 SVGIG (reference sequence). The CDR3 consists of 11 residues. V gave up 0 bases and J gave up 3 bases, with 3 bases separating them. The CDR3 sequence: CAWSVLYEQYF. In nucleotides, the CDR3 is TGTGCCTGGAGTGTACTCTACGAGCAGTACTTC.

This clonotype was counted only a few times. The rearrangement links TRBV19 to TRBJ1-2; 7 nucleotides match TRBD1. The length of the CDR3 is 15 residues. Germline loops: CDR1 LNHDA, CDR2 SQIVND (reference sequence). Trimming took 7 bases from V and 8 from J; bases not matched to a gene: 16. The CDR3 here is CASTLGSGQRYGYTF. The DNA of the CDR3 is TGTGCCAGTACCCTTGGGTCGGGACAGAGGTACGGCTACACCTTC. Based on the CDR3 plus reference TRBV19 and TRBJ1-2, the full variable domain is DGGITQSPKYLFRKEGQNVTLSCEQNLNHDAMYWYRQDPGQGLRLIYYSQIVNDFQKGDIAEGYSVSREKKESFPLTVTSAQKNPTAFYLCASTLGSGQRYGYTFGSGTRLTVV.

There are many counts of this clonotype. This rearrangement joins TRBV5-1 to TRBJ2-1, with D possibly being TRBD2 (5 bases). Trimming stripped 1 base from V and 7 bases from J, with 12 bases between. Germline CDR1 and CDR2: SGHRS and YFSETQ. The CDR3 loop spans 14 amino acids. The CDR3 is CASSLRGNDNEQFF. In DNA form, the CDR3 reads TGCGCCAGCAGCTTGCGGGGAAATGATAATGAGCAGTTCTTC.

The gene calls are TRBV20-1 and TRBJ2-2; tentatively, D is TRBD2 (5 bases). Germline assignment: CDR1 DFQATT and CDR2 SNEGSKA (reference sequence). This CDR3 has 14 amino acids. V was pared by 0 bases and J by 3 bases, with 8 bases between. For the CDR3, the DNA is TGCAGTGCTAGAGATCGGAGGCACACCGGGGAGCTGTTTTTT. It encodes CSARDRRHTGELFF.

Many counts were recorded for this clonotype. The chain recombines TRBV7-2 with TRBJ2-3; D is perhaps TRBD2 (6 bases). In germline, CDR1 is SGHTA, CDR2 FQGNSA. V gave up 5 bases and J gave up 8 bases, with 26 bases separating them. This CDR3 comprises 17 residues. CDR3 in amino acids: CASSRIPGRSHTSTQYF. CDR3 in DNA: TGTGCCAGCAGCCGAATACCGGGGAGGAGTCACACAAGTACGCAGTATTTT.

The genes are TRBV14 and TRBJ1-2; 7 positions match TRBD1. The germline gives CDR1 SGHDN, CDR2 FVKESK. This CDR3 region has 14 residues. Trimming at V came to 2 bases and at J to 4 bases, leaving 4 bases not matched to a gene. CDR3 residues: CASSQTDRIYGYTF. The CDR3 DNA reads as TGTGCCAGCAGCCAAACGGACAGGATCTATGGCTACACCTTC.

This clonotype was observed many times. This chain joins TRBV20-1 and TRBJ2-3, with D possibly being TRBD2 (5 bases). The CDR3 sequence is 16 residues long. V lost 2 bases and J 7 bases, leaving 22 bases between the germline ends. Germline V gives CDR1 DFQATT, CDR2 SNEGSKA (reference sequence). CDR3 bases: TGCAGTGCTAGAAAGGGTGGGAGCGATCCCGAGAATACGCAGTATTTT. Amino acids: CSARKGGSDPENTQYF.

In its sample, this clonotype was seen a few times. The chain joins TRBV12-3 or TRBV12-4 to TRBJ2-6; the D gene could be TRBD1 or TRBD2 (5 bases each). The V end lost 1 base, the J end lost 5 bases, and 9 bases lay between the germline ends. The CDR3 is 15 residues long. The CDR3 loop is CASSLGGARANVLTF. In DNA form, the CDR3 reads TGTGCCAGCAGTTTAGGAGGGGCGCGGGCCAACGTCCTGACTTTC.